The 19 T cell receptor beta chains listed next were all sequenced from one sample in a study of blood T cell repertoires in COVID-19. Generated by immunoSEQ multiplex PCR, the TCRdb table keeps only in-frame clones and is missing some. This table holds some 320,000 clones, more than 75% found once. Specimen: peripheral blood. The receptors were sampled from a woman in her forties or fifties who had recovered from COVID-19.

The chain carries TRBV18 and TRBJ2-5; TRBD1 matches 7 bases. Germline V gives CDR1 KGHSH, CDR2 LQKENI. This CDR3 has 18 amino acids. Trimming removed 0 bases from V and 5 bases from J; junction bases left unmatched: 15. The CDR3 here is CASSPPKSGGVLDETQYF. The CDR3 coding sequence is TGTGCCAGCTCACCACCGAAGTCAGGGGGAGTCTTAGATGAGACCCAGTACTTC.

The chain links TRBV2 to TRBJ1-4, with D perhaps matching TRBD1 (6 bases). CDR3 length: 14 amino acids. Trimming took off 6 bases at V and 0 bases at J, with 8 bases between the two ends. CDR1 is SNHLY and CDR2 is FYNNEI in the germline V gene. The CDR3: CASRGDTTNEKLFF. The CDR3 DNA reads as TGTGCCAGCAGGGGGGACACAACTAATGAAAAACTGTTTTTT.

V is TRBV6-6 and J is TRBJ2-1; 16 bases align to TRBD2. Trimming at V came to 4 bases and at J to 9 bases, leaving 6 bases not matched to a gene. The germline V gene encodes CDR1 MNHNY and CDR2 SVGAGI (reference sequence). The CDR3 is 16 residues long. CDR3 nucleotide sequence: TGTGCCAGCAGTTTGGGACTAGCGGGAGGGTGGGGTGAGCAGTTCTTC. It encodes CASSLGLAGGWGEQFF.

This clone was observed a handful of times. The chain recombines TRBV9 with TRBJ1-6, with D possibly being TRBD1 (5 bases). CDR3 length: 15 amino acids. V was trimmed by 0 bases and J by 8 bases, leaving 12 bases between them. Germline V gives CDR1 SGDLS, CDR2 YYNGEE. For the CDR3, the DNA is TGTGCCAGCAGCGTAGGTCCAGGGCCGGATTCACCCCTCCACTTT. This sequence encodes CASSVGPGPDSPLHF. Full variable domain (outside the CDR3, taken from reference TRBV9 and TRBJ1-6): DSGVTQTPKHLITATGQRVTLRCSPRSGDLSVYWYQQSLDQGLQFLIQYYNGEERAKGNILERFSAQQFPDLHSELNLSSLELGDSALYFCASSVGPGPDSPLHFGNGTRLTVT.

V usage is TRBV28 and J usage is TRBJ1-2; 7 positions agree with TRBD1. Germline trimming cut 6 bases from V and 9 bases from J; bases unmatched to any gene: 22. This CDR3 contains 17 residues. Looked up from germline, CDR1 is MDHEN and CDR2 is SYDVKM. The CDR3 sequence: CASRPRLRQGIKRSYTF. Here the CDR3 DNA reads TGTGCCAGCAGACCCCGGCTCCGACAGGGAATAAAGCGGAGCTACACCTTC.

The chain has TRBV20-1 and TRBJ2-1; 11 bases are a match to TRBD2. Germline trimming cut 4 bases from V and 10 bases from J; bases unmatched to any gene: 9. This CDR3 comprises 14 residues. The germline CDR1 and CDR2 sequences are DFQATT and SNEGSKA (reference sequence). The chain's CDR3 is CSAIDSGGVGEQFF. The DNA for the CDR3 is TGCAGTGCTATTGATAGCGGGGGGGTCGGAGAGCAGTTCTTC.

The chain links TRBV11-2 to TRBJ1-2; TRBD1 is a possible D gene (5 bases). The CDR3 is 12 residues long. Germline V CDR1 and CDR2: SGHAT, FQNNGV. Between the trimmed V and J ends, which lost 5 bases and 4 bases, there was a span of 8 bases. The CDR3 protein is CASSRQGYGYTF. The CDR3 DNA reads as TGTGCCAGCAGCCGGCAGGGCTATGGCTACACCTTC.

The V and J genes are TRBV7-2 and TRBJ2-6; 10 positions match TRBD1. This CDR3 comprises 18 residues. Germline V gene data show CDR1 as SGHTA and CDR2 as FQGNSA. V lost 1 base, J lost 0 bases, and 3 bases stayed unmatched. CDR3 region: CASSLDRQGASGANVLTF. The CDR3 DNA reads as TGTGCCAGCAGCTTAGACCGACAGGGGGCCTCTGGGGCCAACGTCCTGACTTTC.

This chain joins TRBV19 and TRBJ2-5, with D perhaps matching TRBD2 (6 bases). CDR3 size: 15 residues. V was pared by 3 bases and J by 2 bases, with 13 bases between. Germline V gene sequence: CDR1 LNHDA, CDR2 SQIVND (reference sequence). CDR3 coding DNA: TGTGCCAGTAGTATCCTAGCGAGTCCACAAGAGACCCAGTACTTC. This translates into CASSILASPQETQYF. The whole variable domain, filled in from reference TRBV19 and TRBJ2-5, reads DGGITQSPKYLFRKEGQNVTLSCEQNLNHDAMYWYRQDPGQGLRLIYYSQIVNDFQKGDIAEGYSVSREKKESFPLTVTSAQKNPTAFYLCASSILASPQETQYFGPGTRLLVL.

The chain carries TRBV19 and TRBJ2-3, with D maybe TRBD1 (5 bases). The CDR3 has 14 amino acids. V shed 8 bases and J shed 0 bases, with 12 bases lying between them. Per the germline V gene, CDR1 is LNHDA and CDR2 is SQIVND (reference sequence). The CDR3 DNA sequence: TGTGCCAGTGCTACAGGTACCAGCACAGATACGCAGTATTTT. This gives the protein CASATGTSTDTQYF.

This clone was detected once. The rearrangement joins TRBV3-1 (or the pseudogene TRBV3-2) to TRBJ1-6; the D is unclear. The CDR3 extends over 13 amino acids. V lost 4 bases, J lost 10 bases, and 11 bases lay in between. The V gene's germline CDR1 is LGHDT and CDR2 YNNKEL (reference sequence). CDR3 nucleotide sequence: TGTGCCAGCAGCCTCCAGGAGGGATCACCCCTCCACTTT. Residues: CASSLQEGSPLHF.

The chain uses TRBV30 and TRBJ2-7; D may be TRBD2 (6 bases). The CDR3 spans 12 residues. The germline gives CDR1 GTSNPN, CDR2 SVGIG (reference sequence). V was clipped by 5 bases and J by 3 bases, with 11 bases between them. The CDR3 coding sequence is TGTGCCTGGGCCCTCGGGGGCTACGAGCAGTACTTC. It specifies CAWALGGYEQYF.

J is TRBJ1-3 and V is TRBV27; possibly TRBD1 for D (5 bases). The V and J ends lost 8 bases and 4 bases respectively, with 12 bases between them. This CDR3 has 13 residues. In germline, CDR1 is MNHEY, CDR2 SMNVEV (reference sequence). This chain's CDR3 is CASSGRRGNTIYF. The CDR3 nucleotides read TGTGCCAGCTCAGGGCGACGAGGAAACACCATATATTTT.

The chain links TRBV18 to TRBJ2-1, with 8 bases matching TRBD1. This CDR3 contains 16 residues. The V gene's germline CDR1 is KGHSH and CDR2 LQKENI. Trimming took 2 bases from V and 13 from J; bases not matched to a gene: 16. For the CDR3, the DNA is TGTGCCAGCTCACCAATTCCCCGGACAGGGAAATGGGGTCAGTTCTTC. Residues: CASSPIPRTGKWGQFF.

The rearrangement links TRBV28 to TRBJ2-7; the D gene is possibly TRBD2 (6 bases). Trimming cost V 6 bases and J 2 bases, with 14 bases left between them. Germline V CDR1 and CDR2: MDHEN, SYDVKM. The CDR3 totals 14 residues. Here the CDR3 DNA reads TGTGCCAGCAGGCCAGGACTAACCGCCTACGAGCAGTACTTC. The encoded protein is CASRPGLTAYEQYF.

The rearrangement links TRBV28 to TRBJ1-2; D might be TRBD1 (6 bases). V lost 6 bases to trimming and J lost 4 bases, with 12 bases between them. Germline lookup yields CDR1 MDHEN and CDR2 SYDVKM. The CDR3 has 13 amino acids. In DNA form, the CDR3 reads TGTGCCAGCAGGGAACAGGGTGTCTATGGCTACACCTTC. Translation gives CASREQGVYGYTF.

The V call is TRBV3-1 (or the pseudogene TRBV3-2), the J call TRBJ2-7; D gene unclear. The CDR3 is 13 residues long. V lost 3 bases, J lost 0 bases, and 6 bases lay in between. The germline CDR1 and CDR2 sequences are LGHDT and YNNKEL (reference sequence). This CDR3 reads CASSHYSSYEQYF. For the CDR3, the DNA is TGTGCCAGCAGCCACTATTCCTCCTACGAGCAGTACTTC.

V gene TRBV4-3 combines with J gene TRBJ2-1; 8 bases match TRBD2. CDR3 length: 15 residues. CDR1 is LGHNA, CDR2 YSLEER, per germline. Trimming removed 0 bases from V and 8 bases from J; junction bases left unmatched: 6. The CDR3 here is CASSQDSGMADEQFF. The DNA for the CDR3 is TGCGCCAGCAGCCAAGATAGCGGGATGGCGGATGAGCAGTTCTTC.

The CDR3 DNA reads as TGTGCCAGCAGCTTATTTGTGACAGGGGGCACGAATACGCAGTATTTT. It is translated as CASSLFVTGGTNTQYF. The chain joins TRBV7-6 to TRBJ2-3; TRBD1 aligns across 10 bases. Germline V gene sequence: CDR1 SGHVS, CDR2 FNYEAQ. Unmatched junction bases numbered 9, after V lost 2 bases and J lost 7 bases. This CDR3 is 16 amino acids long.